One sample yielded the 21 T cell receptor beta chains listed below, sequenced in a study of early T cells in non-severe SARS-CoV-2 infection. TCRdb ran MiXCR on the 5' RACE reads and lists one entry per CDR3 protein. The sample has under 40,000 distinct CDR3 sequences, about 5% seen once. Sequencing was done on a sample of whole blood. Receptor source: an adult who was a healthcare worker with PCR-confirmed SARS-CoV-2 infection or an uninfected control (not recorded which).

This clonotype was observed many times. The chain combines TRBV9 with TRBJ2-3; 12 positions match TRBD2. The J segment lost 3 bases and the V segment lost 0 bases, leaving 5 bases of the junction unmatched. CDR1 is SGDLS, CDR2 YYNGEE, per germline. The CDR3 sequence is 17 residues long. The chain's CDR3 is CASSVGTSGKGTDTQYF. The DNA of the CDR3 is TGTGCCAGCAGCGTAGGGACTAGCGGGAAAGGGACAGATACGCAGTATTTT.

This clonotype was counted ten times or more. The DNA for the CDR3 is TGTGCCAGCAGCCGGACAGGGGGTGGCACAGATACGCAGTATTTT. This translates into CASSRTGGGTDTQYF. The chain couples TRBV5-4 to TRBJ2-3; TRBD1 matches 10 bases. Trimming removed 4 bases from V and 1 base from J; junction bases left unmatched: 3. The CDR3 runs 15 residues. Germline values: CDR1 SGHNT, CDR2 YYREEE (reference sequence).

The rearrangement joins TRBV5-4 to TRBJ2-3; 10 bases align to TRBD2. The germline V gene has CDR1 SGHNT and CDR2 YYREEE (reference sequence). The J segment lost 1 base and the V segment lost 0 bases, leaving 8 bases of the junction unmatched. This CDR3 region has 18 residues. CDR3 region: CASSLAPLAGDRTDTQYF. CDR3 nucleotide sequence: TGTGCCAGCAGCTTGGCCCCCCTAGCGGGGGACCGCACAGATACGCAGTATTTT.

Many counts were recorded for this clonotype. The chain couples TRBV2 to TRBJ1-2, with D perhaps matching TRBD1 (5 bases). The CDR3 is 14 amino acids. Trimming left V 5 bases short and J 5 bases short, with 15 bases between. Germline CDR1 reads SNHLY; CDR2 reads FYNNEI. The CDR3 region is CASSTGTGRYGYTF. DNA for the CDR3: TGTGCCAGCAGTACCGGGACGGGGAGATATGGCTACACCTTC.

This clonotype occurred a few times. This sequence joins TRBV7-9 and TRBJ1-1; D is unclear. The V end lost 6 bases, the J end lost 5 bases, and 16 bases lay between the germline ends. This CDR3 is built from 14 residues. The germline gives CDR1 SEHNR, CDR2 FQNEAQ (reference sequence). The CDR3 reads CASSQSVIGTEAFF. The CDR3 DNA reads TGTGCCAGCAGTCAGTCCGTTATTGGGACTGAAGCTTTCTTT.

This clonotype was seen many times. The chain employs TRBV9 and TRBJ1-2; D gene unclear. Germline loops: CDR1 SGDLS, CDR2 YYNGEE. CDR3 size: 10 residues. V was clipped by 4 bases and J by 5 bases, with 3 bases between them. The DNA of the CDR3 is TGTGCCAGCAGCTCGTATGGCTACACCTTC. It specifies CASSSYGYTF.

This clonotype has ten or more counts. V gene TRBV7-9 combines with J gene TRBJ2-3, with D hard to call. The germline CDR1 and CDR2 sequences are SEHNR and FQNEAQ (reference sequence). V gave up 0 bases and J gave up 3 bases, with 1 base separating them. The CDR3 has 12 amino acids. CDR3 residues: CASSLATDTQYF. CDR3 DNA: TGTGCCAGCAGCTTAGCGACAGATACGCAGTATTTT.

This clonotype was observed many times. The chain links TRBV21-1 to TRBJ1-5; the table's D call TRBD1 went unverified against the DNA. TRBV21-1 is a documented pseudogene. The CDR3 has 17 amino acids. The DNA for the CDR3 is TGTGCCAGCAGCAAAAAATGGAGAGGGGACACCAATCAGCCCCAGCATTTT. It yields the protein CASSKKWRGDTNQPQHF.

With respect to this clonotype: A clone one base away is much larger, so this may be a read error. V is TRBV20-1 and J is TRBJ1-1; no definite D call. Germline CDR1 and CDR2: DFQATT and SNEGSKA (reference sequence). The CDR3 sequence is 14 residues long. The V end was cut by 5 bases, the J end by 7 bases, with 20 bases between. In nucleotides, the CDR3 is TGCAGTGCTCTGGGGTCGTGGGGTTTCATTGAAGCTTTCTTT. Protein: CSALGSWGFIEAFF.

This clonotype was counted ten times or more. V gene TRBV2 combines with J gene TRBJ2-1; TRBD2 aligns across 7 bases. Germline CDR1 is SNHLY and CDR2 is FYNNEI. This CDR3 has 14 amino acids. V trimming: 6 bases; J trimming: 9 bases; junction bases outside the gene matches: 11. The CDR3 protein is CASRVRVSGGEQFF. CDR3 nucleotide sequence: TGTGCCAGCAGGGTTCGGGTGTCGGGGGGTGAGCAGTTCTTC.

This clonotype was counted many times. The V call is TRBV5-4, the J call TRBJ2-3, with no clear D. The CDR3 totals 14 residues. CDR1 SGHNT and CDR2 YYREEE come from the germline V gene (reference sequence). V shed 3 bases and J shed 3 bases, with 11 bases lying between them. The CDR3 sequence: CASSSGRLTDTQYF. CDR3 coding DNA: TGTGCCAGCAGCTCGGGCAGGCTTACAGATACGCAGTATTTT.

This clonotype was counted a few times. The genes are TRBV30 and TRBJ2-2; tentative D call: TRBD1 (5 bases). Trimming removed 4 bases from V and 4 bases from J, with 10 bases in between. The CDR3 runs 13 residues. Germline CDR1 is GTSNPN and CDR2 is SVGIG (reference sequence). As DNA, the CDR3 is TGTGCCTGGACCCAAGGGGCCACCGGGGAGCTGTTTTTT. Residues: CAWTQGATGELFF.

This clonotype was seen repeatedly, ten times or more. The J gene is TRBJ2-2, the V gene TRBV7-9, with 12 bases lining up with TRBD2. Germline-derived CDR1 and CDR2 are SEHNR and FQNEAQ (reference sequence). The ends lost 5 bases at V and 4 bases at J; junction bases unmatched: 5. The CDR3 is made up of 16 amino acids. The CDR3 loop is CASSPTSGGGTGELFF. CDR3 nucleotide sequence: TGTGCCAGCAGCCCGACTAGCGGGGGAGGCACCGGGGAGCTGTTTTTT.

Many counts were recorded for this clonotype. This CDR3 is CGVGGLGGYTF. The CDR3 DNA reads TGCGGAGTCGGGGGACTCGGTGGCTACACCTTC. The rearrangement uses TRBV29-1 and TRBJ1-2; D perhaps matches TRBD1 (5 bases). Germline V gives CDR1 SQVTM, CDR2 ANQGSEA. This CDR3 spans 11 amino acids. Filled out from reference TRBV29-1 and TRBJ1-2, the complete variable domain reads SAVISQKPSRDICQRGTSLTIQCQVDSQVTMMFWYRQQPGQSLTLIATANQGSEATYESGFVIDKFPISRPNLTFSTLTVSNMSPEDSSIYLCGVGGLGGYTFGSGTRLTVV.

This clonotype was counted a few times. This chain uses TRBV7-3 with TRBJ2-7, with a tentative D call TRBD2 (5 bases). CDR1 and CDR2 (germline): SGHTA, FQGTGA. Trimming left V 4 bases short and J 6 bases short, with 13 bases between. This CDR3 has 13 amino acids. CDR3 bases: TGTGCCAGCAGCTCACTCAGACGGGGCGAGCAGTACTTC. As protein: CASSSLRRGEQYF.

As concerns this clonotype: A clone one base away is much larger, so this may be a read error. The chain joins TRBV20-1 to TRBJ1-4; 7 bases line up with TRBD1. Germline loops: CDR1 DFQATT, CDR2 SNEGSKA (reference sequence). This CDR3 has 12 amino acids. The CDR3 here is CTARQTGQKLFF. In DNA form, the CDR3 reads TGCACTGCTAGACAGACAGGGCAAAAACTGTTTTTT.

This clonotype was counted many times. The chain employs TRBV7-2 and TRBJ1-1, with D possibly being TRBD1 (6 bases). The CDR3 is 14 amino acids. Germline V gives CDR1 SGHTA, CDR2 FQGNSA. V was pared by 1 base and J by 8 bases, with 14 bases between. The CDR3 region is CASSLGTRGTEAFF. CDR3 sequence (DNA): TGTGCCAGCAGCTTAGGTACAAGGGGGACCGAAGCTTTCTTT.

This clonotype was picked up many times. The chain carries TRBV11-2 and TRBJ2-3, with 11 bases lining up with TRBD2. This CDR3 is 15 amino acids long. Germline loops: CDR1 SGHAT, CDR2 FQNNGV. The junction had 6 bases not matched to a gene; V was cut back by 4 bases and J by 6 bases. The DNA for the CDR3 is TGTGCCAGCAGCTCGACGACTAGCGGGAAGGATACGCAGTATTTT. Amino acid sequence: CASSSTTSGKDTQYF.

This clonotype was found many times. The V gene is TRBV6-6, the J gene TRBJ2-7, with D possibly being TRBD2 (5 bases). The germline V and J ends were trimmed by 11 bases and 3 bases, with 20 bases remaining between them. From germline, CDR1 is MNHNY and CDR2 SVGAGI (reference sequence). The CDR3 extends over 14 amino acids. CDR3 DNA: TGTGCCCACTCTAGCCTGCCCACAAACTACGAGCAGTACTTC. Translated: CAHSSLPTNYEQYF.

This clonotype was seen repeatedly, ten times or more. At one end the junction does not follow the germline gene, possibly because of a read error. This chain uses TRBV20-1 with TRBJ2-3; 7 nucleotides align to TRBD1. Germline CDR1 DFQATT, CDR2 SNEGSKA (reference sequence). The CDR3 covers 12 residues. The CDR3 nucleotides read TGCAGTCCATCTTCCGGACAGGTTCATCGGAATTTT. As protein: CSPSSGQVHRNF.

At least ten counts were recorded for this clonotype. The V call is TRBV7-6, the J call TRBJ2-5; D gene ambiguous. V was trimmed by 6 bases and J by 2 bases, leaving 16 bases between them. Germline CDR1 reads SGHVS; CDR2 reads FNYEAQ. The CDR3 consists of 15 residues. The CDR3 sequence: CASRLTDSRQETQYF. The CDR3 DNA reads as TGTGCCAGCAGATTGACCGATTCCCGACAAGAGACCCAGTACTTC.